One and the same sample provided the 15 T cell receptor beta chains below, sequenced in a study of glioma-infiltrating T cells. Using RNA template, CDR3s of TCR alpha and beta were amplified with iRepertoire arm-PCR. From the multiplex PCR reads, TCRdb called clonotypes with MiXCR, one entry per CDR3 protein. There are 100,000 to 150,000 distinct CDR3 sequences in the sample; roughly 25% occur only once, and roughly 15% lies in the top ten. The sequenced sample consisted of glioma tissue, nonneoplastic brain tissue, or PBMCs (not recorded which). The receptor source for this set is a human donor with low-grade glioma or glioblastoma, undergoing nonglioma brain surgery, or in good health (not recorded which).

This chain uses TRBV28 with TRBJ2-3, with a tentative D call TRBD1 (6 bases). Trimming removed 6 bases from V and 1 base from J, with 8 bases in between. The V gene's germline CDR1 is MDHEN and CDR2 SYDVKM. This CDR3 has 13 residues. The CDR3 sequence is CASRPGGTDTQYF. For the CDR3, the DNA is TGTGCCAGCAGGCCAGGGGGCACAGATACGCAGTATTTT. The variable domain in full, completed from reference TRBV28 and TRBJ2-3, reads DVKVTQSSRYLVKRTGEKVFLECVQDMDHENMFWYRQDPGLGLRLIYFSYDVKMKEKGDIPEGYSVSREKKERFSLILESASTNQTSMYLCASRPGGTDTQYFGPGTRLTVL.

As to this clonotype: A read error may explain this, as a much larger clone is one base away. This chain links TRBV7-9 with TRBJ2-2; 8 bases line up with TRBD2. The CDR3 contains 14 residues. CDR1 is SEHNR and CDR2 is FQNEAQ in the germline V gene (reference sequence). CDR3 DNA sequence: TGTACCAGCAGCTTCGGGAGGGACACCGGGGAGCTGTTTTTT. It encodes CTSSFGRDTGELFF.

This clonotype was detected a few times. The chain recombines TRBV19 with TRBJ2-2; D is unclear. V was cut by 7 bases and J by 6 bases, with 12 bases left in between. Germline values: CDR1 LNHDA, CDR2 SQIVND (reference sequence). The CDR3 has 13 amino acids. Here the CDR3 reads CASTLTPAGELFF. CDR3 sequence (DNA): TGTGCCAGTACCCTCACCCCCGCCGGGGAGCTGTTTTTT.

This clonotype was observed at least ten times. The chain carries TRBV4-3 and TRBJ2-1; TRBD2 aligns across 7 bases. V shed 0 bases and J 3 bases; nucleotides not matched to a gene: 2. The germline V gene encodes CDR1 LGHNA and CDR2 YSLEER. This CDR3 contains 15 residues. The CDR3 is CASSQERGDYNEQFF. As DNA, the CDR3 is TGCGCCAGCAGCCAAGAACGGGGGGACTACAATGAGCAGTTCTTC.

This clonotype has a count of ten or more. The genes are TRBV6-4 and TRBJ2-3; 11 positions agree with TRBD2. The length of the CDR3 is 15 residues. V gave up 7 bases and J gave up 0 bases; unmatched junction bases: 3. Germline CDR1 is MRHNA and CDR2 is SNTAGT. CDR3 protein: CASTASGRSTDTQYF. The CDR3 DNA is TGTGCCAGCACGGCTAGCGGGAGGAGCACAGATACGCAGTATTTT.

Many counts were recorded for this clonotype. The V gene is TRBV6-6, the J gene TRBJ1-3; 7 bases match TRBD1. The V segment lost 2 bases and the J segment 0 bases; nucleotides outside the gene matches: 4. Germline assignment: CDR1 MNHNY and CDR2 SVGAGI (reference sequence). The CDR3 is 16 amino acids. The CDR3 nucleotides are TGTGCCAGCAGTTACGACAGGGCGAGCTCTGGAAACACCATATATTTT. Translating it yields CASSYDRASSGNTIYF.

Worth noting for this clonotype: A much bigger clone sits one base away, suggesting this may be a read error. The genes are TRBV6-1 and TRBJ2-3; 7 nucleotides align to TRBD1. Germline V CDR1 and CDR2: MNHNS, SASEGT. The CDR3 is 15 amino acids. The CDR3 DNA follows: TGTGCCAGCAGCACCGGTGGACCGGGGACAGATGCGCAGTATTTT. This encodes CASSTGGPGTDAQYF.

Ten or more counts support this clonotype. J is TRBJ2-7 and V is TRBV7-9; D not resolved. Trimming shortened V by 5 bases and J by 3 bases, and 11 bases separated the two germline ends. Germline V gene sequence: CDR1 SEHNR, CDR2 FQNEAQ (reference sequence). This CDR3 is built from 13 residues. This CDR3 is CASSVPGHYEQYF. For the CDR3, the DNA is TGTGCCAGCAGCGTACCGGGCCACTACGAGCAGTACTTC. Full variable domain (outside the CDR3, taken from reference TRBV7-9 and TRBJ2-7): DTGVSQNPRHKITKRGQNVTFRCDPISEHNRLYWYRQTLGQGPEFLTYFQNEAQLEKSRLLSDRFSAERPKGSFSTLEIQRTEQGDSAMYLCASSVPGHYEQYFGPGTRLTVT.

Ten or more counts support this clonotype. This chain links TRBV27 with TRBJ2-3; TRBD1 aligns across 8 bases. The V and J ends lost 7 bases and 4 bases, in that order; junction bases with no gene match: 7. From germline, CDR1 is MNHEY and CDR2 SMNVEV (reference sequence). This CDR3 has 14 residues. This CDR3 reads CASKMDRVSDTQYF. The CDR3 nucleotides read TGTGCCAGCAAGATGGACAGGGTTTCAGATACGCAGTATTTT.

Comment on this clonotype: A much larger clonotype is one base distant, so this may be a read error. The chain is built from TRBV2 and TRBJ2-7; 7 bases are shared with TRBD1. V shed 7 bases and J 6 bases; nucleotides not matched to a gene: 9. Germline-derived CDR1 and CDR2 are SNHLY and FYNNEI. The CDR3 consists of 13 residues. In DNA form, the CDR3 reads TGTGCCAGCACCACGACAGGGAGCGGCGAGCAGTACTTC. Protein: CASTTTGSGEQYF. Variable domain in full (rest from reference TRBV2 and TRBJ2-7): EPEVTQTPSHQVTQMGQEVILRCVPISNHLYFYWYRQILGQKVEFLVSFYNNEISEKSEIFDDQFSVERPDGSNFTLKIRSTKLEDSAMYFCASTTTGSGEQYFGPGTRLTVT.

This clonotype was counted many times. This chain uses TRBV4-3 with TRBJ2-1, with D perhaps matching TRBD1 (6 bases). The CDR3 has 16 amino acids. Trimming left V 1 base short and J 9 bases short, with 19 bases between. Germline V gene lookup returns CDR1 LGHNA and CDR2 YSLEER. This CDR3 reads CASSQASTGWSGEQFF. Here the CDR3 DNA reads TGCGCCAGCAGCCAAGCATCCACAGGGTGGAGTGGTGAGCAGTTCTTC.

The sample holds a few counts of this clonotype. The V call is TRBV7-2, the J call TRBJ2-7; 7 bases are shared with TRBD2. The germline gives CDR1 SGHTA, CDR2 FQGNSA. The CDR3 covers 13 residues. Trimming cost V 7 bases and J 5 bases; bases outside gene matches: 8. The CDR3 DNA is TGTGCCAGCACCCCTGGGGGGGGGGACGAGCAGTACTTC. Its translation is CASTPGGGDEQYF.

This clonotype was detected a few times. The DNA of the CDR3 is TGTGCCAGTAGTATACCAGGAATAGGCACTGAAGCTTTCTTT. This gives the protein CASSIPGIGTEAFF. The rearrangement joins TRBV19 to TRBJ1-1, with unresolved D. V was clipped by 2 bases and J by 4 bases, with 11 bases between them. This CDR3 contains 14 residues. Germline V lookup: CDR1 LNHDA, CDR2 SQIVND (reference sequence).

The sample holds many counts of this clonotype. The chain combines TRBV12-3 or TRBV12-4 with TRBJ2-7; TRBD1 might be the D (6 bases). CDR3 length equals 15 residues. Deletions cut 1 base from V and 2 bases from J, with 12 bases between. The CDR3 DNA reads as TGTGCCAGCAGTTTAGTCAGGGGTCAGACCTACGAGCAGTACTTC. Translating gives CASSLVRGQTYEQYF.

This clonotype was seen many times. CDR3 in amino acids: CAEGQGTDTQYF. CDR3 bases: TGTGCCGAGGGACAGGGCACAGATACGCAGTATTTT. The genes are TRBV2 and TRBJ2-3; 8 bases line up with TRBD1. V dropped 11 bases and J dropped 1; count of bases not matched to a gene: 2. Germline V gene lookup returns CDR1 SNHLY and CDR2 FYNNEI. This CDR3 contains 12 residues.